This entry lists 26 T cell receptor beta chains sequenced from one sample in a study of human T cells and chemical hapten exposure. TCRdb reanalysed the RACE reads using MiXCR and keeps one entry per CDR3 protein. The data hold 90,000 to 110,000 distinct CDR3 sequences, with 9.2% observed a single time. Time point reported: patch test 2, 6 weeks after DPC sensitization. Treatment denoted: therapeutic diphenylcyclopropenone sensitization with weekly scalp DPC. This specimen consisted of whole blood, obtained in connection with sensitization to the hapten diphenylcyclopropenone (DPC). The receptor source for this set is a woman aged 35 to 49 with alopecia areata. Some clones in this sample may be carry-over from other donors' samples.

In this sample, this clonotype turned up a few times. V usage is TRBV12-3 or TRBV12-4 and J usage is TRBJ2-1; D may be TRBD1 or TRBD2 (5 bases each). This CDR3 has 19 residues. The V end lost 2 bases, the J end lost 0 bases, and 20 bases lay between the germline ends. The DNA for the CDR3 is TGTGCCAGCAGTTTACTTGGCTCCCCCGGGGCAAGCTCCTACAATGAGCAGTTCTTC. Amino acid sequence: CASSLLGSPGASSYNEQFF.

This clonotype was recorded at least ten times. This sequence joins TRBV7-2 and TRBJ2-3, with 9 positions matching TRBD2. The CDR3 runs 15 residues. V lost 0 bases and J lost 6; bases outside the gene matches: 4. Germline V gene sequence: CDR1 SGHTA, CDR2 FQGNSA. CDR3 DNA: TGTGCCAGCAGCTTAGCGGGACTAGCATCCGATACGCAGTATTTT. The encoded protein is CASSLAGLASDTQYF.

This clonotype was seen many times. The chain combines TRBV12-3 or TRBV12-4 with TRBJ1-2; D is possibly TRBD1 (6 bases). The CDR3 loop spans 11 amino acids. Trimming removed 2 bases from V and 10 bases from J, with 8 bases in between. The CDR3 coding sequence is TGTGCCAGCAGTTTAACAGGGATCTACACCTTC. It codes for CASSLTGIYTF.

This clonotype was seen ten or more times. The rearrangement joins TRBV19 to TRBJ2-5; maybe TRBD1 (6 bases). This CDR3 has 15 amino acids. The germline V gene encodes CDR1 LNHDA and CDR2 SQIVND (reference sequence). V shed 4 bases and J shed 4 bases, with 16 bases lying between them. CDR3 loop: CASSSPDRKGETQYF. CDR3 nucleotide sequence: TGTGCCAGTAGTAGCCCGGACAGAAAGGGAGAGACCCAGTACTTC.

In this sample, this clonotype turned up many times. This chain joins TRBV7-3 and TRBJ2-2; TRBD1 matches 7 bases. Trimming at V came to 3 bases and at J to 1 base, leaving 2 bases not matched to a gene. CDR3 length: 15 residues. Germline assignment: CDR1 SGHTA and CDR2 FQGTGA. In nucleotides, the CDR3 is TGTGCCAGCAGCTTGGGACAGATGAACACCGGGGAGCTGTTTTTT. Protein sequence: CASSLGQMNTGELFF.

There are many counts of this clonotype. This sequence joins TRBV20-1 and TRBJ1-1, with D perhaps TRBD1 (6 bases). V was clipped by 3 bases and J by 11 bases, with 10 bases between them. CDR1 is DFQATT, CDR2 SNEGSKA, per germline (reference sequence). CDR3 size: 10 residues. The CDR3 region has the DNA TGCAGTGCTAGCACAGGGAGGGCTTTCTTT. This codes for CSASTGRAFF.

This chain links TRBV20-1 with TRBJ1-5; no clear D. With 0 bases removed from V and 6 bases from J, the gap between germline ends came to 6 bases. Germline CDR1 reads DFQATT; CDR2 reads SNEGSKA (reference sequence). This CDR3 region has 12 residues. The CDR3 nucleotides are TGCAGTGCTAGAGATAGTGCTCAGCCCCAGCATTTT. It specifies CSARDSAQPQHF.

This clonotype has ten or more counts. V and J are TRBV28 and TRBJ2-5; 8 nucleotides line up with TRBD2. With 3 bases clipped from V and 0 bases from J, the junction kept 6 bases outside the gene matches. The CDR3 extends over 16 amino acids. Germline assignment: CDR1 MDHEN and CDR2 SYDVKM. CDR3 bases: TGTGCCAGCAGTTTTGTCGGGAGGGGGTACCAAGAGACCCAGTACTTC. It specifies CASSFVGRGYQETQYF.

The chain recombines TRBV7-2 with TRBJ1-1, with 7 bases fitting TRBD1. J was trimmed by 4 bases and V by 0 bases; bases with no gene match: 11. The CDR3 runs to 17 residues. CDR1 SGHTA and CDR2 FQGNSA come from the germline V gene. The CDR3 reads CASSLAYRGVGGTEAFF. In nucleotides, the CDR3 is TGTGCCAGCAGCTTAGCGTACAGGGGAGTAGGAGGCACTGAAGCTTTCTTT.

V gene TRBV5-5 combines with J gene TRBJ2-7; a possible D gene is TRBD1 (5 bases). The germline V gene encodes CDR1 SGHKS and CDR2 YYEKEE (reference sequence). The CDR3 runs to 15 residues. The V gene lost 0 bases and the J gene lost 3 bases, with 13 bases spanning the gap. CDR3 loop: CASSLVQDISYEQYF. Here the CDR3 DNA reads TGTGCCAGCAGCTTGGTCCAGGACATTAGCTACGAGCAGTACTTC.

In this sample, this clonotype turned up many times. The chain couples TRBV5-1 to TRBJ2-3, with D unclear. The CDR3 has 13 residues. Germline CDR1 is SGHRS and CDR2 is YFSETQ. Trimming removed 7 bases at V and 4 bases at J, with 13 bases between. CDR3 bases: TGCGCCAGCGCTCTCCATTTGCCAGATACGCAGTATTTT. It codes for CASALHLPDTQYF. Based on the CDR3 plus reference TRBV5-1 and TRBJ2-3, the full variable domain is KAGVTQTPRYLIKTRGQQVTLSCSPISGHRSVSWYQQTPGQGLQFLFEYFSETQRNKGNFPGRFSGRQFSNSRSEMNVSTLELGDSALYLCASALHLPDTQYFGPGTRLTVL.

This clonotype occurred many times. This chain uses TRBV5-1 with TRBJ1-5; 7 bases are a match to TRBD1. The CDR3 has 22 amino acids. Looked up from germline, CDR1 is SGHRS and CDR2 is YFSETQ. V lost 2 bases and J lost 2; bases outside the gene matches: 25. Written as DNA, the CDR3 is TGCGCCAGCAGCTTAACGCAGCTGAAGACAGGGAAGGAGAGGATTGGCAATCAGCCCCAGCATTTT. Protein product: CASSLTQLKTGKERIGNQPQHF.

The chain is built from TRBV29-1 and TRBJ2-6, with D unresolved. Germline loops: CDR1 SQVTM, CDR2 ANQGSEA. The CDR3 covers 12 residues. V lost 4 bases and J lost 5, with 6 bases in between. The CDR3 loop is CSVGIRANVLTF. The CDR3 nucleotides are TGCAGCGTTGGAATAAGGGCCAACGTCCTGACTTTC.

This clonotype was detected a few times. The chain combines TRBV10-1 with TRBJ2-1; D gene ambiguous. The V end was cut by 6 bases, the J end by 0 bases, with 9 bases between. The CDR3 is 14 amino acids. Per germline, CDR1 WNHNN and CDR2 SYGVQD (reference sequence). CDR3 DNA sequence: TGCGCCAGCAGGTTGCAGAGCTCCTACAATGAGCAGTTCTTC. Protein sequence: CASRLQSSYNEQFF.

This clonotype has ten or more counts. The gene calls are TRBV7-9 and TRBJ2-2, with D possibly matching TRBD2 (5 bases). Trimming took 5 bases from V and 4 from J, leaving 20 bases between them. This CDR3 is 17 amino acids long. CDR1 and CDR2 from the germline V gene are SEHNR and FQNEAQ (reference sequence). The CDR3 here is CASSALAGKKGTGELFF. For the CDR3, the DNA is TGTGCCAGCAGCGCCCTGGCCGGGAAGAAGGGCACCGGGGAGCTGTTTTTT.

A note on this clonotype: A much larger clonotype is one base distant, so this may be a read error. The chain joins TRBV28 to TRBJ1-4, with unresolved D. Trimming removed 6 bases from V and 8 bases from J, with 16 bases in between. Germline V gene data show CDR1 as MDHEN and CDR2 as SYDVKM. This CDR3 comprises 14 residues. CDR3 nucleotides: TGTGCCAGCAGCCTACAGAGCATACGGGAAAAACTGTTTTTT. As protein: CASSLQSIREKLFF.

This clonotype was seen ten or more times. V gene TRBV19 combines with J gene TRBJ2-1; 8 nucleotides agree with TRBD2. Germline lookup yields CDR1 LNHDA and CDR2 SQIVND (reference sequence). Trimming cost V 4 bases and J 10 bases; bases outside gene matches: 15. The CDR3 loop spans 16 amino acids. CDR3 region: CASSTLLAAPASEQFF. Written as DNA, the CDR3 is TGTGCCAGTAGTACCTTACTAGCGGCCCCCGCTTCCGAGCAGTTCTTC.

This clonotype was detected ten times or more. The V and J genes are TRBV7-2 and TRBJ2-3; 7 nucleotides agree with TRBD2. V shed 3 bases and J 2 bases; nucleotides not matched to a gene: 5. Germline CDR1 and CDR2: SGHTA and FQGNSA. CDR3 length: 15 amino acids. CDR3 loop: CASSFQAGFTDTQYF. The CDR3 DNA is TGTGCCAGCAGCTTCCAAGCGGGGTTCACAGATACGCAGTATTTT.

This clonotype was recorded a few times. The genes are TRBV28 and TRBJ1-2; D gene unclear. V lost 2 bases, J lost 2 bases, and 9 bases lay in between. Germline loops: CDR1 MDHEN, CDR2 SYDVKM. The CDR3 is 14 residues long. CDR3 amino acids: CASSLVGKNYGYTF. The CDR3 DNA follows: TGTGCCAGCAGTTTAGTGGGCAAGAACTATGGCTACACCTTC.

The CDR3 protein is CASSTDSPGYTF. CDR3 nucleotides: TGCGCCAGCAGCACGGACAGCCCCGGCTACACCTTC. The chain carries TRBV5-1 and TRBJ1-2; D might be TRBD1 (6 bases). The V gene's germline CDR1 is SGHRS and CDR2 YFSETQ. The CDR3 spans 12 residues. V was trimmed by 4 bases and J by 8 bases, leaving 12 bases between them.

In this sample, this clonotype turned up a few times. The CDR3 spells CASSPLVLPGEAFF. In nucleotides, the CDR3 is TGTGCCAGCTCACCACTTGTTCTTCCAGGGGAAGCTTTCTTT. The V gene is TRBV18, the J gene TRBJ1-1, with D perhaps matching TRBD1 (5 bases). Trimming stripped 1 base from V and 8 bases from J, with 14 bases between. CDR1 is KGHSH and CDR2 is LQKENI in the germline V gene. This CDR3 has 14 amino acids. The complete variable domain, with remaining parts taken from reference TRBV18 and TRBJ1-1, reads NAGVMQNPRHLVRRRGQEARLRCSPMKGHSHVYWYRQLPEEGLKFMVYLQKENIIDESGMPKERFSAEFPKEGPSILRIQQVVRGDSAAYFCASSPLVLPGEAFFGQGTRLTVV.

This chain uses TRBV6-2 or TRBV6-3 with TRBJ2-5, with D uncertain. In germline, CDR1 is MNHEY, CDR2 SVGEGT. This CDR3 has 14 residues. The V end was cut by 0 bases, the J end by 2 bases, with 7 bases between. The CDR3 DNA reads TGTGCCAGCAGTTACTCGTCCCCACAAGAGACCCAGTACTTC. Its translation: CASSYSSPQETQYF.

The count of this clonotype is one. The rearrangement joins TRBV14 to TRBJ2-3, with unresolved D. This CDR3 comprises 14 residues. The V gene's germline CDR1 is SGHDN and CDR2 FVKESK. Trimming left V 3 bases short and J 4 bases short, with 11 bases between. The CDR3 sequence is CASSQGSTSDTQYF. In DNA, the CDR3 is TGTGCCAGCAGCCAGGGGTCCACCTCAGATACGCAGTATTTT.

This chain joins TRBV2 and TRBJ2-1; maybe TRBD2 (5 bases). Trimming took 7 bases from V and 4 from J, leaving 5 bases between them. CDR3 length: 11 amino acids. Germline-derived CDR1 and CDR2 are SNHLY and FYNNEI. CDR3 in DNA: TGTGCCAGCACGGGGTACAATGAGCAGTTCTTC. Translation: CASTGYNEQFF.

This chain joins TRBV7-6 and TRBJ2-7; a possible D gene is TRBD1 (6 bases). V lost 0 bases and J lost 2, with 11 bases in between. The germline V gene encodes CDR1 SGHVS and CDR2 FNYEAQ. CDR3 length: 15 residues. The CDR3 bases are TGTGCCAGCAGCTTAGCTGGCAGGGGCACCTACGAGCAGTACTTC. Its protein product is CASSLAGRGTYEQYF.

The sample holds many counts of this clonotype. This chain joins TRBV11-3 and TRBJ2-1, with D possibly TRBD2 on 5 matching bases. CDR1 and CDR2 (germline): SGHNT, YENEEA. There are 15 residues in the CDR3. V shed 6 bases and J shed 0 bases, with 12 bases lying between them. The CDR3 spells CASSPLAGSYNEQFF. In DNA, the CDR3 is TGTGCCAGCAGTCCGCTAGCAGGCTCCTACAATGAGCAGTTCTTC.